A single sample is the source of the 3 T cell receptor beta chains below, sequenced in a study of beta chain features in type 1 diabetes. Study findings and constraints: All four CD4+ subsets of Type 1 diabetes patients contained TCRB CDR3s that were moderately but significantly shorter.

Sequencing targeted expressed TCRB transcripts, as all isolated RNA had been reverse transcribed. Generated by immunoSEQ multiplex PCR, the TCRdb table keeps only in-frame clones and is missing some. The sample has fewer than 450,000 clones; approximately 13% are singletons. For these TCRs, the target antigens are not known. The specimen was naive CD4+ T cells from blood. The receptor set was obtained from a woman aged 18-30 years with type 1 diabetes.

This clone showed up just a few times. The CDR3 DNA follows: TGTGCCTGGAGTGGACAGGCCACTGAAGCTTTCTTT. This sequence encodes CAWSGQATEAFF. The chain is built from TRBV30 and TRBJ1-1, with D tentatively TRBD1 (6 bases). The V gene's germline CDR1 is GTSNPN and CDR2 SVGIG (reference sequence). The CDR3 has 12 amino acids. The germline V and J ends were trimmed by 1 base and 4 bases, with 7 bases remaining between them.

CDR3 coding DNA: TGTGCCAGCAGTTACGACCCTAGCGGGAGCCAGAATGAGCAGTTCTTC. Its translation is CASSYDPSGSQNEQFF. V is TRBV6-5 and J is TRBJ2-1, with TRBD2 identical over 10 bases. Losses at the gene ends were 2 bases for V and 7 bases for J; bases not matched to a gene: 8. From germline, CDR1 is MNHEY and CDR2 SVGAGI. The CDR3 covers 16 residues.

There are a few counts of this clone. The chain combines TRBV11-3 with TRBJ2-1; 7 nucleotides line up with TRBD1. Germline trimming cut 1 base from V and 8 bases from J; bases unmatched to any gene: 14. The CDR3 has 17 residues. Germline CDR1 reads SGHNT; CDR2 reads YENEEA. Here the CDR3 reads CASSLVSFQGVGDEQFF. The CDR3 DNA reads TGTGCCAGCAGCTTAGTTTCGTTTCAGGGGGTCGGCGATGAGCAGTTCTTC.